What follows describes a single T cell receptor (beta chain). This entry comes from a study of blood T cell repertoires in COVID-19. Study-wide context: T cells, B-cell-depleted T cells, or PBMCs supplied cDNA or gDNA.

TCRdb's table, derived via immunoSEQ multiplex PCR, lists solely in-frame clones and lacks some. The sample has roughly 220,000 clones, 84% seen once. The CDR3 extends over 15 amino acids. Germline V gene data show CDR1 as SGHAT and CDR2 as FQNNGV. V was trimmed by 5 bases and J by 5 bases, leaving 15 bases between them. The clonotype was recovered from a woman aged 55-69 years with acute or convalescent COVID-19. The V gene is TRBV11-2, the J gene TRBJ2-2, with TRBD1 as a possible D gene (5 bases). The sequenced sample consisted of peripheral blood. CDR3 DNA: TGTGCCAGCAGCCCCAGGGCGGATGAAACCGGGGAGCTGTTTTTT. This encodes CASSPRADETGELFF.